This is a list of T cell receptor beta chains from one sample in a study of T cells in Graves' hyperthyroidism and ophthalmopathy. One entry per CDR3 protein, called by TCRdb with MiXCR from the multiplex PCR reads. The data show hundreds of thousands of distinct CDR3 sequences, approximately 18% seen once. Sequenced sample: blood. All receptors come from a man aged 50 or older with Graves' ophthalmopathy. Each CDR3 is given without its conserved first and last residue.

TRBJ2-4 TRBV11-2 ASSLDRPAKNIQY
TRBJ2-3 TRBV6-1 ASSEAPVAGPTDTQY
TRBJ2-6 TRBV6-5 ASSYTGYGANVLT
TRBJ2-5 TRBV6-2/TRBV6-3 ASTATSGSQETQY
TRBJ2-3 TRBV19 ASSNPRRDSTDTQY
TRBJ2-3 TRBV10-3 AISATTGTSGRRDTQY
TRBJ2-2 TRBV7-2 ASSPVAGAGTGELF
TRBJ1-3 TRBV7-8 ASGTDSSGNTIY
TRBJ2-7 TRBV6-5 ASSYRDAEQY
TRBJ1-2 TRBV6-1 ASLGSRGNYGYT
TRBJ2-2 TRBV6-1 ASRPTSAGELF
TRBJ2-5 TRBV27 ASGRPREIQETQY
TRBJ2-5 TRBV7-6 ASSHHMAGGGIEETQY
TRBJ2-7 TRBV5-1 ASSLWYPGTVSYEQY
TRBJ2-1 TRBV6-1 ASSLHSSGTTYNEQF
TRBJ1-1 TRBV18 ASSPNTGGLNTEAF
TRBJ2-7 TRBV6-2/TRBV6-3 ASSRTGQGGREQY
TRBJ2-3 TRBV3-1 ASSQDWGREPTDTQY
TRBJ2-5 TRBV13 ASSLGGQGLYQETQY
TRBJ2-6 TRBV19 ASSMVVPTGLISGANVLT
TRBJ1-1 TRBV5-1 ASSFWGEAEAF
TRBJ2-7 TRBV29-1 SVEVPPYEQY
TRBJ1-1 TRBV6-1 ASRLMNTEAF
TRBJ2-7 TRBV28 ASSRQPRALNEQY
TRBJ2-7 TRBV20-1 SASLEASGSGEQY
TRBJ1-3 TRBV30 AWSSDPTGNTIY
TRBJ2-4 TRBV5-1 ASRWQGGNIQY
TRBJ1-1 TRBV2 ASSEARGQLNTEAF
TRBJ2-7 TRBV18 ASSPPRSGAKLAYEQY
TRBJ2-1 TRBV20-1 SAHPVQRGYNEQF
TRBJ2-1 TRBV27 ASRTGARGGEQF